Listed below are T cell receptor beta chains from one sample, sequenced in a study of cytomegalovirus exposure and HLA in healthy donors. Clones were read by immunoSEQ multiplex PCR, and TCRdb kept only the in-frame ones, dropping some. Among about 150,000 clones listed, around 84% were seen once. The sample was PBMCs. The receptors were gathered from a woman between 18 and 29 years old in good health and CMV-seronegative. The CDR3 runs from the conserved cysteine through the conserved F or W. D genes are given only for firm matches. Clone size is given for some rows only: seen once, a few or many times, or a class if the clone is expanded.

CDR3 protein: CASSPQGPYGYTF
CDR3 DNA: TGTGCCAGCAGTCCCCAGGGTCCCTATGGCTACACCTTC
V gene: TRBV28
clone size: .
J gene: TRBJ1-2
D gene: .

CDR3 protein: CASAGGGAYQPQHF
CDR3 DNA: TGTGCTAGCGCCGGCGGGGGGGCTTATCAGCCCCAGCATTTT
V gene: TRBV12-5
clone size: .
J gene: TRBJ1-5
D gene: .

CDR3 protein: CASSIGLAGGVAVGYF
CDR3 DNA: TGCGCCAGCAGCATAGGACTAGCGGGGGGCGTTGCGGTGGGGTATTTT
V gene: TRBV5-1
clone size: .
J gene: TRBJ2-3
D gene: TRBD2

CDR3 protein: CASSPRQDRIGEQYF
CDR3 DNA: TGTGCCAGCAGCCCCCGGCAGGACAGGATTGGCGAGCAGTACTTC
V gene: TRBV9
clone size: .
J gene: TRBJ2-7
D gene: TRBD1

CDR3 protein: CASGLTAGTGIHSNQPQHF
CDR3 DNA: TGTGCTAGTGGTTTGACGGCAGGGACAGGGATTCATAGCAATCAGCCCCAGCATTTT
V gene: TRBV12-5
clone size: .
J gene: TRBJ1-5
D gene: TRBD1

CDR3 protein: CASSLGGRETQYF
CDR3 DNA: TGTGCCAGCAGCTTAGGGGGCCGGGAGACCCAGTACTTC
V gene: TRBV7-2
clone size: .
J gene: TRBJ2-5
D gene: .

CDR3 protein: CAISERSGFAPAYEQYF
CDR3 DNA: TGTGCCATCAGTGAAAGGAGTGGGTTCGCCCCCGCCTACGAGCAGTACTTC
V gene: TRBV10-3
clone size: .
J gene: TRBJ2-7
D gene: .

CDR3 protein: CASSIQGSSYEQYF
CDR3 DNA: TGTGCCAGCAGTATACAGGGGAGCTCCTACGAGCAGTACTTC
V gene: TRBV28
clone size: .
J gene: TRBJ2-7
D gene: TRBD1

CDR3 protein: CSVDQTGKNEKLFF
CDR3 DNA: TGCAGCGTGGACCAGACAGGGAAAAATGAAAAACTGTTTTTT
V gene: TRBV29-1
clone size: .
J gene: TRBJ1-4
D gene: TRBD1

CDR3 protein: CASSVVSSKGGEQFF
CDR3 DNA: TGTGCCAGCAGCGTAGTGTCCAGCAAAGGCGGTGAGCAGTTCTTC
V gene: TRBV9
clone size: .
J gene: TRBJ2-1
D gene: .

CDR3 protein: CASSFTSAKSDYGYTF
CDR3 DNA: TGTGCCAGCAGCTTCACTTCCGCAAAGTCCGACTATGGCTACACCTTC
V gene: TRBV7-2
clone size: .
J gene: TRBJ1-2
D gene: .

CDR3 protein: CASTAEGVSGNTIYF
CDR3 DNA: TGTGCCAGTACCGCGGAAGGCGTCTCTGGAAACACCATATATTTT
V gene: TRBV19
clone size: .
J gene: TRBJ1-3
D gene: .

CDR3 protein: CASSSAPGLAEYNEQFF
CDR3 DNA: .
V gene: TRBV5-4
clone size: .
J gene: TRBJ2-1
D gene: .

CDR3 protein: CATSRWTGATYTGQPQHF
CDR3 DNA: TGTGCCACCAGCAGGTGGACAGGGGCGACCTACACTGGGCAGCCCCAGCATTTT
V gene: TRBV15
clone size: .
J gene: TRBJ1-5
D gene: TRBD1

CDR3 protein: CASSQVLGQQETQYF
CDR3 DNA: TGTGCCAGCAGCCAGGTACTAGGGCAGCAAGAGACCCAGTACTTC
V gene: TRBV4-2
clone size: .
J gene: TRBJ2-5
D gene: .

CDR3 protein: CASSLRAVANYGYTF
CDR3 DNA: TGTGCCAGCAGTTTGAGGGCCGTAGCTAACTATGGCTACACCTTC
V gene: TRBV28
clone size: .
J gene: TRBJ1-2
D gene: .

CDR3 protein: CASSVSGNGYNEQFF
CDR3 DNA: TGTGCCAGCAGCGTAAGCGGTAACGGGTACAATGAGCAGTTCTTC
V gene: TRBV9
clone size: .
J gene: TRBJ2-1
D gene: .

CDR3 protein: CACGTGAASNEQFF
CDR3 DNA: TGTGCCTGCGGGACAGGGGCGGCCTCCAATGAGCAGTTCTTC
V gene: TRBV6-5
clone size: .
J gene: TRBJ2-1
D gene: TRBD1

CDR3 protein: CAISEDRQNTDTQYF
CDR3 DNA: TGTGCCATCAGTGAGGACAGGCAAAACACAGATACGCAGTATTTT
V gene: TRBV10-3
clone size: .
J gene: TRBJ2-3
D gene: .

CDR3 protein: CASSESRGAYGYTF
CDR3 DNA: TGTGCCAGCAGTGAATCCAGGGGGGCATATGGCTACACCTTC
V gene: TRBV6-1
clone size: .
J gene: TRBJ1-2
D gene: TRBD1

CDR3 protein: CASSSQLAGKQETQYF
CDR3 DNA: TGTGCCAGCAGTTCACAACTAGCGGGGAAACAAGAGACCCAGTACTTC
V gene: TRBV28
clone size: .
J gene: TRBJ2-5
D gene: TRBD2

CDR3 protein: CASFPHRNNSPLHF
CDR3 DNA: TGTGCCAGCTTCCCTCACAGGAATAATTCACCCCTCCACTTT
V gene: TRBV28
clone size: .
J gene: TRBJ1-6
D gene: .

CDR3 protein: CASSLSGGPSYEQYF
CDR3 DNA: TGTGCCAGCAGTTTATCCGGGGGGCCTTCCTACGAGCAGTACTTC
V gene: TRBV27
clone size: .
J gene: TRBJ2-7
D gene: .

CDR3 protein: CASGDNARTQYF
CDR3 DNA: TGTGCCAGCGGGGACAATGCAAGGACCCAGTACTTC
V gene: TRBV6-1
clone size: few
J gene: TRBJ2-5
D gene: .

CDR3 protein: CASHRGGANEKLFF
CDR3 DNA: TGTGCCAGCCACCGGGGGGGGGCTAATGAAAAACTGTTTTTT
V gene: TRBV27
clone size: few
J gene: TRBJ1-4
D gene: .

CDR3 protein: CSVEGWTGSTDTQYF
CDR3 DNA: TGCAGCGTTGAAGGCTGGACAGGGAGCACAGATACGCAGTATTTT
V gene: TRBV29-1
clone size: .
J gene: TRBJ2-3
D gene: TRBD1

CDR3 protein: CASSLSGAGGLNEQFF
CDR3 DNA: TGTGCCAGCAGTTTATCGGGAGCGGGAGGCCTCAATGAGCAGTTCTTC
V gene: TRBV27
clone size: .
J gene: TRBJ2-1
D gene: TRBD2

CDR3 protein: CASSQVLNPSASYEQYF
CDR3 DNA: TGCGCCAGCAGCCAAGTATTAAACCCGAGCGCCTCCTACGAGCAGTACTTC
V gene: TRBV4-1
clone size: .
J gene: TRBJ2-7
D gene: .

CDR3 protein: CASNDMYNEQFF
CDR3 DNA: TGTGCCAGCAACGACATGTACAATGAGCAGTTCTTC
V gene: TRBV5-4
clone size: .
J gene: TRBJ2-1
D gene: .

CDR3 protein: CASSPGTATRAQYF
CDR3 DNA: TGTGCCAGCAGCCCGGGGACAGCCACACGGGCCCAGTACTTC
V gene: TRBV7-9
clone size: .
J gene: TRBJ2-5
D gene: TRBD1